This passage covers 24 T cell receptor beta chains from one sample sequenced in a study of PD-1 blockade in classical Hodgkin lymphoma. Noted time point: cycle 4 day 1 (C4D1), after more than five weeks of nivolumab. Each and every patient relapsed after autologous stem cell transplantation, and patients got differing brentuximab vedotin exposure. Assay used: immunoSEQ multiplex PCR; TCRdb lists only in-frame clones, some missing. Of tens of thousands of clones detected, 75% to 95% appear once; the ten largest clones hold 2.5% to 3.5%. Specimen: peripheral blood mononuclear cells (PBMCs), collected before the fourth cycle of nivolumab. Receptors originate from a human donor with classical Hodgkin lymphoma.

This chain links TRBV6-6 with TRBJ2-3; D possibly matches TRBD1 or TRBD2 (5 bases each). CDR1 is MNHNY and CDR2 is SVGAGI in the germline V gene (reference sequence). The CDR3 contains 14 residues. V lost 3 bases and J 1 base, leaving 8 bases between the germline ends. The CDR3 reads CASSYGGRTDTQYF. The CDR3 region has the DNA TGTGCCAGCAGTTATGGGGGACGCACAGATACGCAGTATTTT.

The CDR3 bases are TGTGCCAGTAGTACCGGAGGGTTACCTCAGCCCCAGCATTTT. It codes for CASSTGGLPQPQHF. The chain joins TRBV19 to TRBJ1-5; D unclear. Trimming shortened V by 4 bases and J by 6 bases, and 13 bases separated the two germline ends. The CDR3 contains 14 residues. Germline CDR1 is LNHDA and CDR2 is SQIVND (reference sequence).

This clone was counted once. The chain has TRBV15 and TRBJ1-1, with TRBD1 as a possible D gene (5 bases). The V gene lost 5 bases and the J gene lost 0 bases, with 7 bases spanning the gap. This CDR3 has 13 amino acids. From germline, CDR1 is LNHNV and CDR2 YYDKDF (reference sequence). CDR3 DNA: TGTGCCACCAGCTCAGGGTTGAACACTGAAGCTTTCTTT. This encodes CATSSGLNTEAFF.

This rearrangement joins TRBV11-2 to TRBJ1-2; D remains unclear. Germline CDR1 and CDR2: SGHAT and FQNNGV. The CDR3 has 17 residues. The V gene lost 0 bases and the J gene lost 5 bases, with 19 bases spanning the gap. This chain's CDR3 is CASSLESGQGRSYGYTF. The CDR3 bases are TGTGCCAGCAGCTTAGAGTCAGGCCAAGGGCGGTCTTATGGCTACACCTTC.

The CDR3 DNA reads as TGTGCCAGCGGACAGAACACTGAAGCTTTCTTT. Its translation is CASGQNTEAFF. V gene TRBV9 combines with J gene TRBJ1-1; a weak D match, TRBD1 (5 bases). This CDR3 has 11 residues. V was shortened by 7 bases and J by 1 base, with 5 bases between the two germline ends. Per germline, CDR1 SGDLS and CDR2 YYNGEE. Full variable domain (outside the CDR3, taken from reference TRBV9 and TRBJ1-1): DSGVTQTPKHLITATGQRVTLRCSPRSGDLSVYWYQQSLDQGLQFLIQYYNGEERAKGNILERFSAQQFPDLHSELNLSSLELGDSALYFCASGQNTEAFFGQGTRLTVV.

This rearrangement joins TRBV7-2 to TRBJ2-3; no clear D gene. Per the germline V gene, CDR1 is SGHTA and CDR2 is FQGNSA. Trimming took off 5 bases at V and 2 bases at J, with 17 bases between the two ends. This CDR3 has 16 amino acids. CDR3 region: CASSAQHDLVTDTQYF. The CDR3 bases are TGTGCCAGCAGCGCGCAACACGATCTCGTCACAGATACGCAGTATTTT.

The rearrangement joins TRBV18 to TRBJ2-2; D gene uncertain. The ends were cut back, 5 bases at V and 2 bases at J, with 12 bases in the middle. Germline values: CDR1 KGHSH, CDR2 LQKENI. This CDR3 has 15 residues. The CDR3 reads CASSDLFSNTGELFF. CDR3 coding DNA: TGTGCCAGCTCAGACCTGTTCTCTAACACCGGGGAGCTGTTTTTT.

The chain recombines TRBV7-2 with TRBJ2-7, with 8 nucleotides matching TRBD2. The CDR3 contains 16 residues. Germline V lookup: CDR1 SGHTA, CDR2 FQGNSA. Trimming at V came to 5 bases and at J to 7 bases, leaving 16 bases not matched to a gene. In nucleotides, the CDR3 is TGTGCCAGCAGCGCAAAGACGGTCCTAGCGGGTTATGAGCAGTACTTC. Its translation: CASSAKTVLAGYEQYF.

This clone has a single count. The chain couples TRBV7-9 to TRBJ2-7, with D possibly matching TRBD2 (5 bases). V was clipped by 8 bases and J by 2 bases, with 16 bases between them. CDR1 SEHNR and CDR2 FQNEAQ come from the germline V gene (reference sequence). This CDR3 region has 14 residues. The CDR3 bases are TGTGCCAGCCACCCAGCGAGGGCCCCCTACGAGCAGTACTTC. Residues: CASHPARAPYEQYF.

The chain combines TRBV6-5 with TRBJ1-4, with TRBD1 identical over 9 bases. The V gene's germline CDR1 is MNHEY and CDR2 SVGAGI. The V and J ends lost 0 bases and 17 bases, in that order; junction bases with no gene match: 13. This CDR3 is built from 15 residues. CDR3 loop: CASSYSILYRDREFF. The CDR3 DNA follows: TGTGCCAGCAGTTACTCGATATTGTACCGGGACAGGGAATTTTTT.

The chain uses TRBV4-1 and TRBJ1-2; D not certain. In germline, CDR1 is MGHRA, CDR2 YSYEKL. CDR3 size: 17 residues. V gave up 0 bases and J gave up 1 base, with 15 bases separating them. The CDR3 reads CASSQDRSIDLNYGYTF. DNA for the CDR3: TGCGCCAGCAGCCAAGATCGTAGTATAGACCTTAACTATGGCTACACCTTC.

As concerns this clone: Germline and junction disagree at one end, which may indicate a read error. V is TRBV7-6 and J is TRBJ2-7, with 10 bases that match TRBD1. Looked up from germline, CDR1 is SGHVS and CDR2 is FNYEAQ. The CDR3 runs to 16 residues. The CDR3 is CASSLAGQGSSYGQYF. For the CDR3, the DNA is TGTGCCAGCAGCTTAGCGGGACAGGGGAGCTCCTACGGGCAGTACTTC.

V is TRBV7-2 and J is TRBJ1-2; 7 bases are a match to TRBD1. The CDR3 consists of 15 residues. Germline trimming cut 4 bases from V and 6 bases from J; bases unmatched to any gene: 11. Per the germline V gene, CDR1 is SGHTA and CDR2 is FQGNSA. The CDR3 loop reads CASSSRGLGPNGYTF. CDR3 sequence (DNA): TGTGCCAGCAGCTCGAGGGGGCTCGGCCCCAATGGCTACACCTTC.

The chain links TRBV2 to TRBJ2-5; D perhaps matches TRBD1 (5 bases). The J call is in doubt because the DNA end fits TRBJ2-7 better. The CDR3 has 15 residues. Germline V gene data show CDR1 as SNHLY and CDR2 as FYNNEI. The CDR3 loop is CASSDGRRAYYEQYF. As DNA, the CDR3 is TGTGCCAGCAGTGACGGCCGCAGGGCTTACTACGAGCAGTACTTC.

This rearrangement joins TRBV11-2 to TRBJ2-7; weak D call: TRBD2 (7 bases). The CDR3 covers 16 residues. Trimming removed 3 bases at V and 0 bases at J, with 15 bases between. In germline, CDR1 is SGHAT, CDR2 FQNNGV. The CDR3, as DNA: TGTGCCAGCAGCTTCGGCGGGGGCCGCAGCTCCTACGAGCAGTACTTC. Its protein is CASSFGGGRSSYEQYF.

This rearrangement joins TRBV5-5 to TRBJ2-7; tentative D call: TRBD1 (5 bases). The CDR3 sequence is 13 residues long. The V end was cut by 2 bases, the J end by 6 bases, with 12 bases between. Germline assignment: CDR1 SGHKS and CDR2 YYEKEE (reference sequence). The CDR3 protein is CASSFSRDREQYF. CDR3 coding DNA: TGTGCCAGCAGCTTTTCCAGGGATCGCGAGCAGTACTTC.

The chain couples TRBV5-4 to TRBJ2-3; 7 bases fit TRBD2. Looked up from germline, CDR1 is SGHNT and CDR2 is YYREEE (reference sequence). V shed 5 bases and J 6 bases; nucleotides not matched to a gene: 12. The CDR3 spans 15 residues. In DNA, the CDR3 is TGTGCCAGCAGTCGTAGCGGGCCGGCCCTTGATACGCAGTATTTT. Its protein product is CASSRSGPALDTQYF.

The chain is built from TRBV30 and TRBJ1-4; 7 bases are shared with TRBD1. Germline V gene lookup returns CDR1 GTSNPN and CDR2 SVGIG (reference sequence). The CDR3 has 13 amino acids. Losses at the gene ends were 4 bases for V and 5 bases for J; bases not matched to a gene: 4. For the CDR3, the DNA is TGTGCCTGGATGGACAGGAACAATGAAAAACTGTTTTTT. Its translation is CAWMDRNNEKLFF.

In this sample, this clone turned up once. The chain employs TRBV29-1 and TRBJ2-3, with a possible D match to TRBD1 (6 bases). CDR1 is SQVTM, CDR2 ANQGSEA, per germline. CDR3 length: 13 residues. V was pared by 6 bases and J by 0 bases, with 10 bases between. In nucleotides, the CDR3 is TGCAGCGTAGCGCAGGGGAGCACAGATACGCAGTATTTT. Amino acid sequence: CSVAQGSTDTQYF.

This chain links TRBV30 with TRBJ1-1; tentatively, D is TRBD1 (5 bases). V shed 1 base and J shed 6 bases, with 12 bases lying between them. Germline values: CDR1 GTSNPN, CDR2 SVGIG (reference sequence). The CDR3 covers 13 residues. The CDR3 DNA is TGTGCCTGGAGTGACCGCGGGGGTGCTGAAGCTTTCTTT. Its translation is CAWSDRGGAEAFF.

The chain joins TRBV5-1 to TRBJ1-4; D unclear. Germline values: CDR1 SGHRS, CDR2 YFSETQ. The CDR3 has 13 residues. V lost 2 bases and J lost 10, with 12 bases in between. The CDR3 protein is CASSLVEGAKLFF. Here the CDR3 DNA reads TGCGCCAGCAGCTTAGTCGAGGGTGCAAAACTGTTTTTT.

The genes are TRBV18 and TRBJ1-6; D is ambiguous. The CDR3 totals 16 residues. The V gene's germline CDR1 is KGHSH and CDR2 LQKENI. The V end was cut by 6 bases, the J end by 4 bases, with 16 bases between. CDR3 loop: CASSISPRSYNSPLHF. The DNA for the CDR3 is TGTGCCAGCTCTATAAGCCCCAGGTCATATAATTCACCCCTCCACTTT.

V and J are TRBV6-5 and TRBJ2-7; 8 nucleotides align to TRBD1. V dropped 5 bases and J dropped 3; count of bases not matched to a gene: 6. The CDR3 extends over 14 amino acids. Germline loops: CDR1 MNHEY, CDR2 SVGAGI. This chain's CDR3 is CASSGQGSYYEQYF. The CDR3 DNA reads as TGTGCCAGCAGTGGACAGGGTTCTTACTACGAGCAGTACTTC.

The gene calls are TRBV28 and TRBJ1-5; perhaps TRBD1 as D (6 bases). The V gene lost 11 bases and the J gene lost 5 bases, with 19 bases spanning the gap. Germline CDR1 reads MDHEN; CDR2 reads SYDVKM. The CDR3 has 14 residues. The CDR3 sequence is CASIGAGAYQPQHF. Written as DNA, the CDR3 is TGTGCCTCAATCGGGGCGGGGGCCTATCAGCCCCAGCATTTT.